This entry concerns a single TCR beta chain. The CDR3 is made up of 16 amino acids. Trimming took 5 bases from V and 5 from J; bases not matched to a gene: 8. CDR1 is LNHDA, CDR2 SQIVND, per germline (reference sequence). The repertoire was sequenced with immunoSEQ multiplex PCR; TCRdb's copy has only in-frame clones and lacks some. The table has about 32,000 clones, around 82% seen once. This sample stems from a study of pediatric ulcerative colitis. This chain joins TRBV19 and TRBJ2-1; 11 bases fit TRBD2. The sequenced sample consisted of blood. The clonotype was recovered from a boy between 5 and 17 years old with severe ulcerative colitis. The CDR3 nucleotides read TGTGCCAGTAGTGCTCCGGGACTAGCGGCTCACAATGAGCAGTTCTTC. This encodes CASSAPGLAAHNEQFF. Variable domain in full (rest from reference TRBV19 and TRBJ2-1): DGGITQSPKYLFRKEGQNVTLSCEQNLNHDAMYWYRQDPGQGLRLIYYSQIVNDFQKGDIAEGYSVSREKKESFPLTVTSAQKNPTAFYLCASSAPGLAAHNEQFFGPGTRLTVL.